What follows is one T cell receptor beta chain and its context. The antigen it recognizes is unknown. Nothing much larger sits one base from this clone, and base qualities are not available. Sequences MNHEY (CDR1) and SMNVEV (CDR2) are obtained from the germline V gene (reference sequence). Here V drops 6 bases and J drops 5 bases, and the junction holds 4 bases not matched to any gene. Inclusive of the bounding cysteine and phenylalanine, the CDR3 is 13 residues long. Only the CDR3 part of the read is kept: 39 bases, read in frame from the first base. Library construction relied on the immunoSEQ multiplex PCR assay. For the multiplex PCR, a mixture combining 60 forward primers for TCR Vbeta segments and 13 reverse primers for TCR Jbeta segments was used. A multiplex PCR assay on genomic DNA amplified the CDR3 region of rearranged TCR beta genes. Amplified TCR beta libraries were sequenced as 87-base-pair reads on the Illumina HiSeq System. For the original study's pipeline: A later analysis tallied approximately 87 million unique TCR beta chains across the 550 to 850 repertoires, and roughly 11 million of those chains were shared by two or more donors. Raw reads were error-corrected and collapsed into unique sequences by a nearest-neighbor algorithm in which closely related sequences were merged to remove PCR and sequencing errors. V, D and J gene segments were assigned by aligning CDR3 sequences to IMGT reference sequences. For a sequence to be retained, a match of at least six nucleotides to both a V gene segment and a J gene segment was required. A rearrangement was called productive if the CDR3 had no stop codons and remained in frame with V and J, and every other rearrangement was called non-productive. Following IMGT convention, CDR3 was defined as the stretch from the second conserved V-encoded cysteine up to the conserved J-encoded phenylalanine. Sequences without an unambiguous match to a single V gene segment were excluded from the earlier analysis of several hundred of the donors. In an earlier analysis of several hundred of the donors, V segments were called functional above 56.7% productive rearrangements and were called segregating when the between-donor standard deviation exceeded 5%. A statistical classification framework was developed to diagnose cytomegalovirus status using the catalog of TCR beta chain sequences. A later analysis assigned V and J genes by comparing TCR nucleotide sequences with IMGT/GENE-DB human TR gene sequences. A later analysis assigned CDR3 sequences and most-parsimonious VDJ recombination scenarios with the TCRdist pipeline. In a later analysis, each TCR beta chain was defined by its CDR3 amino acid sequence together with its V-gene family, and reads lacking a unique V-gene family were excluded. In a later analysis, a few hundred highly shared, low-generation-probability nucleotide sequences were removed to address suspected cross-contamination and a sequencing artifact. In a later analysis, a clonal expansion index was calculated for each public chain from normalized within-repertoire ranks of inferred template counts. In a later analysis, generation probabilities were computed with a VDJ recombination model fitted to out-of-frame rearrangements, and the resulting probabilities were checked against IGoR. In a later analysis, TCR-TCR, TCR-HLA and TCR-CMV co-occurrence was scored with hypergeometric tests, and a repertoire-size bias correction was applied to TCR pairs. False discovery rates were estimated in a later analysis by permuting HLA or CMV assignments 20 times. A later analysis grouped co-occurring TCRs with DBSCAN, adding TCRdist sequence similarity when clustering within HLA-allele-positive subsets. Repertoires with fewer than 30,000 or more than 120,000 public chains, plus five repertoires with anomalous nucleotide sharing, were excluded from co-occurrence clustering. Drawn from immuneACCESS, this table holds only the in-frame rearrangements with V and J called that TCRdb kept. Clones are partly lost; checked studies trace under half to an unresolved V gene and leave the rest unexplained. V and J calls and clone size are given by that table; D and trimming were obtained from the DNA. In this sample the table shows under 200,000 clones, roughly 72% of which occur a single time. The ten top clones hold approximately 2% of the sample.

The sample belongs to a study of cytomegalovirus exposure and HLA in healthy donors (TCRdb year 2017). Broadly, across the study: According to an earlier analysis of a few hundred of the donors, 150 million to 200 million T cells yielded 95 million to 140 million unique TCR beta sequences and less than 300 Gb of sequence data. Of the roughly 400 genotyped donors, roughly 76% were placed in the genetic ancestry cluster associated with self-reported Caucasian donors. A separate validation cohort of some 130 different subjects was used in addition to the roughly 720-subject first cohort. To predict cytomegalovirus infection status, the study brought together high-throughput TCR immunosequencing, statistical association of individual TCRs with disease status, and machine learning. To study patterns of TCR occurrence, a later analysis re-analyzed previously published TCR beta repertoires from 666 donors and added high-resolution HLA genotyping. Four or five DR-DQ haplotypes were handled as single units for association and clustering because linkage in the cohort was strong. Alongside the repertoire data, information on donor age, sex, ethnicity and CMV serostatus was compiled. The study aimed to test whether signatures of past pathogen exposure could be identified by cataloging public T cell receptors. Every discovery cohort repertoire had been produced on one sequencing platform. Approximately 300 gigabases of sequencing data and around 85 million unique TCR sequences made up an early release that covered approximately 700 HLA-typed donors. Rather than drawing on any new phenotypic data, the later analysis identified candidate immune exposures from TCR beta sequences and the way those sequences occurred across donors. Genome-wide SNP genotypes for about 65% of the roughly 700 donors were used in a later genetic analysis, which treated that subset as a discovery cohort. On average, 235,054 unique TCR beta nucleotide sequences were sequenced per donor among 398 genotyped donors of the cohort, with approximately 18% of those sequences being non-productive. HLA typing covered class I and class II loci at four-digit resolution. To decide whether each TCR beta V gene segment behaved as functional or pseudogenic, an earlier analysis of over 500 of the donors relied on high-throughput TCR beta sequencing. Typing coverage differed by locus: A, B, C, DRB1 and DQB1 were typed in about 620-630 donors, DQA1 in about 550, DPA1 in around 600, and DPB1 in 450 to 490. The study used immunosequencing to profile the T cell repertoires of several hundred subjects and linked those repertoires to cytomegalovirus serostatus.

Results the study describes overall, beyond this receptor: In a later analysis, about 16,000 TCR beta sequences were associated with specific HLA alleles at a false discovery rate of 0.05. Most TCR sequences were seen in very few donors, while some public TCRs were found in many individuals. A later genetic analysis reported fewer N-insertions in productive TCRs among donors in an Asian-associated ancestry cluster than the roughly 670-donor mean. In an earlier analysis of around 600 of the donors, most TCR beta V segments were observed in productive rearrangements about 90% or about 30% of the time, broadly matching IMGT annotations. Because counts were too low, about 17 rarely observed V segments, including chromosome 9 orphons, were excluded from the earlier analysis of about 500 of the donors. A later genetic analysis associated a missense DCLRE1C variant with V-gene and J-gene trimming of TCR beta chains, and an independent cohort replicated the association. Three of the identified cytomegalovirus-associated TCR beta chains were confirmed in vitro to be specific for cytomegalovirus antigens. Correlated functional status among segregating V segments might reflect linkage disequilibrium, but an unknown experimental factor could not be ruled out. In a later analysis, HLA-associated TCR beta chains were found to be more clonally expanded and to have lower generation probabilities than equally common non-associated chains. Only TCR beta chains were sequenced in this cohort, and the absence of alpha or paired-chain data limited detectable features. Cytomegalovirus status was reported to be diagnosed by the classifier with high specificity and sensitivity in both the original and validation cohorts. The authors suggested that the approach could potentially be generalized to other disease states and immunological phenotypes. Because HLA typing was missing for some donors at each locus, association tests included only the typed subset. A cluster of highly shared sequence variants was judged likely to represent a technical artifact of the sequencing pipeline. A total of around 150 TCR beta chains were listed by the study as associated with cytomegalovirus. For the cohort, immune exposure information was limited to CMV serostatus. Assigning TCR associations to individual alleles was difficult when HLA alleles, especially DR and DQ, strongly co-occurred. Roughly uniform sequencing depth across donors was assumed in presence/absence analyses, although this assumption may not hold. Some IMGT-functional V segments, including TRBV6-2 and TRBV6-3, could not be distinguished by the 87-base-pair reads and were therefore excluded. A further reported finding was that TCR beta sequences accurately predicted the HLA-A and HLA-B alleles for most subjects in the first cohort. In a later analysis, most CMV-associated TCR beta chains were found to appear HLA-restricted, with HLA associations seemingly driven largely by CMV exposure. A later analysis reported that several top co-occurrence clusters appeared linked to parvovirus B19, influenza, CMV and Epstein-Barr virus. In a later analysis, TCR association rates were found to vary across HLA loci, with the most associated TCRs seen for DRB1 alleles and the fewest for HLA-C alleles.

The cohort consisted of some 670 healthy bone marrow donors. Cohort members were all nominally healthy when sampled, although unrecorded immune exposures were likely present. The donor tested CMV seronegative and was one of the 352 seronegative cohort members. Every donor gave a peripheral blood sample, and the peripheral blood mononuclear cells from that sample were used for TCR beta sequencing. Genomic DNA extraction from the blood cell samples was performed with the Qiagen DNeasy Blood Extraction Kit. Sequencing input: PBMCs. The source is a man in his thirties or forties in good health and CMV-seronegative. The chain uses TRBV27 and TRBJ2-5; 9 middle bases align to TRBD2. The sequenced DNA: TGTGCCAGCAGCATAGCGGGAGAGGAGACCCAGTACTTC. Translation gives CASSIAGEETQYF.